This entry is about one T cell receptor (beta chain). Its specificity is unknown. This sample was included in a study of human T cells and chemical hapten exposure. Broader study findings: Expanded TCRs produced significantly more large CDR3 similarity clusters than controls did.

Time point given: pre-sensitization, week 0. Noted treatment: therapeutic diphenylcyclopropenone sensitization with weekly scalp DPC. Unique molecular identifiers were affixed to discrete cDNA molecules within the library. MiXCR, run by TCRdb on the RACE reads, gives a single entry per CDR3 protein. The sample lists 35,000 to 45,000 distinct CDR3 sequences, around 11% seen once, with 4.5% to 6% in the top ten. The source was whole blood, collected in connection with sensitization to the hapten diphenylcyclopropenone (DPC). This clonotype originated in a woman aged 30 to 39 with alopecia areata. Some clones in this sample may be carry-over from other donors' samples.

The CDR3 nucleotides are TGTGCCAGCAGTGAAGCAGGCTCAAATTCACCCCTCCACTTT. Translating gives CASSEAGSNSPLHF. V and J are TRBV6-1 and TRBJ1-6; D call uncertain. V gave up 0 bases and J gave up 7 bases, with 7 bases separating them. The CDR3 consists of 14 residues. Germline lookup yields CDR1 MNHNS and CDR2 SASEGT.